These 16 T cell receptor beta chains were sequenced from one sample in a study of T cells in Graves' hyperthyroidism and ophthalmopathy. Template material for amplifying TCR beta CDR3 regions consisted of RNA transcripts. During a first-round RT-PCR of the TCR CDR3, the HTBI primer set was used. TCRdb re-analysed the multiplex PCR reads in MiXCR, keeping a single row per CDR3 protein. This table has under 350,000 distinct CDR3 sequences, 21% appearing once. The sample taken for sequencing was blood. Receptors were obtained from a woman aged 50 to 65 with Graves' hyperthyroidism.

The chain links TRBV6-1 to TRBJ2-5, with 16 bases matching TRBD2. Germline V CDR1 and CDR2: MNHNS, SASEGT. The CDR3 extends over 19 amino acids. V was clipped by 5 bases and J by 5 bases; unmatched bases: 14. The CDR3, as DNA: TGTGCCAGCAGTTTCTCCAGGGGGACTAGCGGGAGGGCCTGGGAGACCCAGTACTTC. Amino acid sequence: CASSFSRGTSGRAWETQYF.

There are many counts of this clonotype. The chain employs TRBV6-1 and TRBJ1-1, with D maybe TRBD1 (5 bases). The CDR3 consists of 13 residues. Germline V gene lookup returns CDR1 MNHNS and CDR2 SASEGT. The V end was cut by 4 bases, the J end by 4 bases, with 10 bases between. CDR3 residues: CASSGGGSTEAFF. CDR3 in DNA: TGTGCCAGCAGTGGGGGGGGATCCACTGAAGCTTTCTTT.

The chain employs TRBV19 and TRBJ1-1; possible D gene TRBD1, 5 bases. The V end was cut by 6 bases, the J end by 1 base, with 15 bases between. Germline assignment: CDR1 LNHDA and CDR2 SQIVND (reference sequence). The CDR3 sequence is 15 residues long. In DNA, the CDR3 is TGTGCCAGTAGCCCCCCAGGGAGAGGGAACACTGAAGCTTTCTTT. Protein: CASSPPGRGNTEAFF.

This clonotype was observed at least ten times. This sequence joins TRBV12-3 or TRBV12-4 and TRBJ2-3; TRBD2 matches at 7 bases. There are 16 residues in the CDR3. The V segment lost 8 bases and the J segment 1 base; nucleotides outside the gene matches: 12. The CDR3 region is CASGASGERGTDTQYF. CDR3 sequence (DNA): TGTGCCAGCGGGGCTAGCGGAGAGAGGGGCACAGATACGCAGTATTTT.

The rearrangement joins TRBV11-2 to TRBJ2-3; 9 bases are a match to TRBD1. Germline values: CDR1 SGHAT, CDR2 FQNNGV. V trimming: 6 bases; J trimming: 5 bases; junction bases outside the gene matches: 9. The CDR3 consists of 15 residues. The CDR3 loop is CASRRTGQGIDTQYF. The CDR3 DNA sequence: TGTGCCAGCAGACGAACCGGACAGGGGATAGATACGCAGTATTTT.

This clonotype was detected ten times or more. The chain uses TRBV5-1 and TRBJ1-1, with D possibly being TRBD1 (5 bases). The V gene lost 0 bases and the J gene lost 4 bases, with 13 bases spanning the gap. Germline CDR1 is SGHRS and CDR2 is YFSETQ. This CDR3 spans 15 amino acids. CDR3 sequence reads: CASSLEESGFTEAFF. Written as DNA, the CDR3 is TGCGCCAGCAGCTTGGAGGAATCAGGGTTCACTGAAGCTTTCTTT.

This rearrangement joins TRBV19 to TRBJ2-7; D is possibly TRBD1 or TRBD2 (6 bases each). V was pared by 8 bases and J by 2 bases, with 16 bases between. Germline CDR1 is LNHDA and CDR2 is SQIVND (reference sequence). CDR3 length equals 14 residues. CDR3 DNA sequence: TGTGCCAGTTGTTGCGGGACACCAACCTACGAGCAGTACTTC. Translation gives CASCCGTPTYEQYF.

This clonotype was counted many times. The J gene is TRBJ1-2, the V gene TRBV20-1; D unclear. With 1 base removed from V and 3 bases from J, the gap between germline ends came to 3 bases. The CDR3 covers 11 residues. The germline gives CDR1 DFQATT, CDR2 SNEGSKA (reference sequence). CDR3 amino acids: CSARGDYGYTF. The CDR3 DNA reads TGCAGTGCTAGAGGCGACTATGGCTACACCTTC.

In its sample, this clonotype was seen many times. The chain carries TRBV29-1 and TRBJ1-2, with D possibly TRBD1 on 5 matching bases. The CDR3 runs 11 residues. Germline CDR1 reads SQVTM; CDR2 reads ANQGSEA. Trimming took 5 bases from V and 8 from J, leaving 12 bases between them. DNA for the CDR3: TGCAGCGTTTCAGGGAGAGGGGGCTACACCTTC. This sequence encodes CSVSGRGGYTF. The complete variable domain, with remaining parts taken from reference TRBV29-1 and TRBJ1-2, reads SAVISQKPSRDICQRGTSLTIQCQVDSQVTMMFWYRQQPGQSLTLIATANQGSEATYESGFVIDKFPISRPNLTFSTLTVSNMSPEDSSIYLCSVSGRGGYTFGSGTRLTVV.

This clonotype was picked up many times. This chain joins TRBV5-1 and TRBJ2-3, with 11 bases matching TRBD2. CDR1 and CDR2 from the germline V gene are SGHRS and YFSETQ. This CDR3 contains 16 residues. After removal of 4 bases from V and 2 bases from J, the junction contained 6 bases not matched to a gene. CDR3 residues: CASSPTGLAVTDTQYF. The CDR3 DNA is TGCGCCAGCAGCCCAACGGGACTAGCGGTCACAGATACGCAGTATTTT.

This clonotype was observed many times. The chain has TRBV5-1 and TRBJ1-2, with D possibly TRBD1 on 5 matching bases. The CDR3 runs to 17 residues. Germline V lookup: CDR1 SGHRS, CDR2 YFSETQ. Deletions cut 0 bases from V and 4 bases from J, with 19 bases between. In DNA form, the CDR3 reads TGCGCCAGCAGCTTGGATCCCCTGAAGGGGCACGGCTATGGCTACACCTTC. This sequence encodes CASSLDPLKGHGYGYTF.

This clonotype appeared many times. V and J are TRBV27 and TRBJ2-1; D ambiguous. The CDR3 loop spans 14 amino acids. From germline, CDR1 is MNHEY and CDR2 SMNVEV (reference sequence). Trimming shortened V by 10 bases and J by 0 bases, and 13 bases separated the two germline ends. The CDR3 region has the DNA TGTGCCACCTCTTTTGTTGACTCCTACAATGAGCAGTTCTTC. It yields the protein CATSFVDSYNEQFF.

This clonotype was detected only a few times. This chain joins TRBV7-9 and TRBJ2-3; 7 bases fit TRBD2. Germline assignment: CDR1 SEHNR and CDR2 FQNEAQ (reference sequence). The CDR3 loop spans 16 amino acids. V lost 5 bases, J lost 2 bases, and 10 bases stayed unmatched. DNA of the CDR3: TGTGCCAGCAGCGCGCCAGGACTAGTAACCACAGATACGCAGTATTTT. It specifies CASSAPGLVTTDTQYF.

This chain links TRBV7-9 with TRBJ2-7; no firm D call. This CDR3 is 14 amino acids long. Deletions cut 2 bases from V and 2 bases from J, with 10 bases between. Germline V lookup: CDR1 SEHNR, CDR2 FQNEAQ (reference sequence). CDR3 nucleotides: TGTGCCAGCAGCTTATTTGACCGGGCCTACGAGCAGTACTTC. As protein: CASSLFDRAYEQYF.

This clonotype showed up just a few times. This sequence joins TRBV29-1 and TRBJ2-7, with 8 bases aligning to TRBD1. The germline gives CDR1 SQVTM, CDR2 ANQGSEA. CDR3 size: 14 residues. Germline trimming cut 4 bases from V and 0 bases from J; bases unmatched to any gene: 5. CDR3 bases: TGCAGCGTTGCTGGGACAGGTTTCTCCTACGAGCAGTACTTC. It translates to CSVAGTGFSYEQYF.

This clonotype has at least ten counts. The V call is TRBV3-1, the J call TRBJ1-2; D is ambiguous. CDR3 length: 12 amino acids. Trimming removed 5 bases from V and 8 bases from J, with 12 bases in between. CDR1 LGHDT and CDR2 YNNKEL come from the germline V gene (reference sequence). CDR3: CASSTRVGGYTF. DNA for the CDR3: TGTGCCAGCAGCACCCGGGTTGGAGGCTACACCTTC.